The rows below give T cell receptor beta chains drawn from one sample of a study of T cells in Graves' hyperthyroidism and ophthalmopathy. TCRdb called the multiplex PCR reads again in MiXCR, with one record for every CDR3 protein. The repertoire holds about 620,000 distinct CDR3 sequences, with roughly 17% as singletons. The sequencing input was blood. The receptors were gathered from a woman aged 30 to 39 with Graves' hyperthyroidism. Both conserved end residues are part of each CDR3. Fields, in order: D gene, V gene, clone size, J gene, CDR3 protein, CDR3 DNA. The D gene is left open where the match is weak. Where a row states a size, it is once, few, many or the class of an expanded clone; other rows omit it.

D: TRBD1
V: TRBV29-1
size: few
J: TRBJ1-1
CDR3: CSVGTGDTEAFF
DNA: TGCAGCGTTGGGACAGGGGACACTGAAGCTTTCTTT

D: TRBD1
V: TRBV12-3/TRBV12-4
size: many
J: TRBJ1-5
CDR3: CASMAGGGQPQHF
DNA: TGTGCCAGCATGGCAGGGGGCGGTCAGCCCCAGCATTTT

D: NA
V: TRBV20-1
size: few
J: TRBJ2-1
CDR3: CSARSLRIYNEQFF
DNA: TGCAGTGCTAGATCGTTGAGGATCTACAATGAGCAGTTCTTC

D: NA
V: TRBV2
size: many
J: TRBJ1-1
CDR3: CASSDRAYTEAFF
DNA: TGTGCCAGCAGTGACAGGGCTTACACTGAAGCTTTCTTT

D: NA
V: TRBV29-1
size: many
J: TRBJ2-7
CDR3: CSVPGLGTYEQYF
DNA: TGCAGCGTTCCCGGACTGGGTACTTACGAGCAGTACTTC

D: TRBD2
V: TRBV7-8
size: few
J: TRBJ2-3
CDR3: CASSPAGGLGTDTQCF
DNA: TGTGCCAGCAGCCCCGCGGGAGGATTGGGCACAGATACGCAGTGTTTT

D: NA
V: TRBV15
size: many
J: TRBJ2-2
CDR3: CATSRGNEAGELFF
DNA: TGTGCCACCAGCAGAGGAAACGAGGCCGGGGAGCTGTTTTTT

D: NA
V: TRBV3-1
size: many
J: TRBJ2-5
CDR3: CASSQDGLWEQETQYF
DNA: TGTGCCAGCAGCCAAGACGGGCTTTGGGAACAAGAGACCCAGTACTTC

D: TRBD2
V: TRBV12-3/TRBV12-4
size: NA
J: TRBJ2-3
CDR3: CASSLSAGSTDTQYF
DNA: TGTGCCAGCAGTCTTTCAGCGGGGAGCACAGATACGCAGTATTTT

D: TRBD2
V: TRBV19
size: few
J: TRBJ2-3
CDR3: CASTSGEPLSTDTQYF
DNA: TGTGCCAGTACCAGCGGGGAGCCACTAAGCACAGATACGCAGTATTTT

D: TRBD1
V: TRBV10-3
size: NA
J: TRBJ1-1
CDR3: CAIRKDREVPEAFF
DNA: TGTGCCATCAGGAAGGACAGGGAGGTCCCTGAAGCTTTCTTT

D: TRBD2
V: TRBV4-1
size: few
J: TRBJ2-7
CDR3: CASSASSGRSRYEQYF
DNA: TGCGCCAGCAGCGCATCTAGCGGGAGGTCGCGGTACGAGCAGTACTTC

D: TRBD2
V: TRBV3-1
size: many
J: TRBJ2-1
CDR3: CASSQEVLAGAREQFF
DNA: TGTGCCAGCAGCCAAGAGGTACTAGCGGGAGCGCGGGAGCAGTTCTTC

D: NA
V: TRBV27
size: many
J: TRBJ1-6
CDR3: CASSLVVPRNSPLHF
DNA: TGTGCCAGCAGTTTAGTGGTACCCAGGAATTCACCCCTCCACTTT

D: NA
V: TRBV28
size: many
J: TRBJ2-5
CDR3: CASSLGDGPYF
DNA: TGTGCCAGCAGTTTGGGGGACGGTCCATACTTC

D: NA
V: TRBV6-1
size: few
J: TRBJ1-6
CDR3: CASMGSPSSYNSPLHF
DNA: TGTGCCAGCATGGGCAGCCCTAGCTCCTATAATTCACCCCTCCACTTT

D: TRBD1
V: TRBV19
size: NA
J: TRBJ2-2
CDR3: CASSRSGRGYTGELFF
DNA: TGTGCCAGTAGTAGGAGCGGCAGGGGGTACACCGGGGAGCTGTTTTTT

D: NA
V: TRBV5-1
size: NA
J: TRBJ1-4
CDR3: CASSLMRGMIGEKLFF
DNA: TGCGCCAGCAGCTTGATGCGGGGGATGATCGGGGAAAAACTGTTTTTT

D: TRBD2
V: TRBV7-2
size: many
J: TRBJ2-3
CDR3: CASRQAGGGDTQYF
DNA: TGTGCCAGCAGACAAGCGGGAGGGGGAGATACGCAGTATTTT

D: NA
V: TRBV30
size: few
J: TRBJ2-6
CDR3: CAWSRGAGANVLTF
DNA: TGTGCCTGGAGTCGAGGGGCTGGGGCCAACGTCCTGACTTTC

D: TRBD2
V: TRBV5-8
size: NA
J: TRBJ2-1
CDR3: CASSLLAGGGFF
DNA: TGTGCCAGCAGCTTACTAGCGGGAGGGGGGTTCTTC

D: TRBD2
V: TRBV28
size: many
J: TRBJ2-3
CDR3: CASSAGGAYTDTQYF
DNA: TGTGCCAGCAGTGCGGGGGGCGCCTACACAGATACGCAGTATTTT

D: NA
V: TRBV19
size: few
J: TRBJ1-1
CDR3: CASSIDVGVTEAFF
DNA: TGTGCCAGTAGTATAGATGTGGGGGTCACTGAAGCTTTCTTT

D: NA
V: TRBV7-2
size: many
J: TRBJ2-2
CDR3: CASSLDPTGELFF
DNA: TGTGCCAGCAGCTTAGACCCCACCGGGGAGCTGTTTTTT

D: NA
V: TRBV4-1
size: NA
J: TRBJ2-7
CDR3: CASSQDHQGVTYEQYF
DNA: TGCGCCAGCAGCCAAGATCACCAGGGAGTAACCTACGAGCAGTACTTC

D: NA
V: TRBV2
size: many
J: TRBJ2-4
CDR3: CAILTTELAKNIQYF
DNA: TGTGCCATCCTTACGACGGAACTAGCCAAAAACATTCAGTACTTC

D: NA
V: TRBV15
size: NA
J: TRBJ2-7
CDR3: CATSRDHGNEQYF
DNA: TGTGCCACCAGCAGAGATCACGGTAACGAGCAGTACTTC

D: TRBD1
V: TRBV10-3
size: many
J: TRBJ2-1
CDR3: CASGGQGGNEQFF
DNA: TGTGCCTCCGGGGGACAGGGTGGCAATGAGCAGTTCTTC

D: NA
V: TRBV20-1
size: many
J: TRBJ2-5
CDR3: CSARDRTRGRETQYF
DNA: TGCAGTGCTAGAGATAGAACTCGGGGGCGGGAGACCCAGTACTTC

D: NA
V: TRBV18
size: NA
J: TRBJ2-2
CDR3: CASSPVGETGELFF
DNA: TGTGCCAGCTCACCGGTCGGGGAAACCGGGGAGCTGTTTTTT

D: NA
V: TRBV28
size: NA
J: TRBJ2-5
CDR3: CASSLKVDRYQETQYF
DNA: TGTGCCAGCAGTTTAAAGGTCGACAGATACCAAGAGACCCAGTACTTC

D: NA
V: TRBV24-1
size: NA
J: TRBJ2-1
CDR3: CATSDSPGGFSNEQFF
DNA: TGTGCCACCAGTGATTCCCCGGGGGGCTTTTCCAATGAGCAGTTCTTC

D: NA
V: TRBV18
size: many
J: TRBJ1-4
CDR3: CASSPPGIVDEKLFF
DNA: TGTGCCAGCTCACCACCGGGGATAGTAGATGAAAAACTGTTTTTT

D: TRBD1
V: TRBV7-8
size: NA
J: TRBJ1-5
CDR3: CASSTRFGTGDQPQHF
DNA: TGTGCCAGCAGCACCCGATTCGGGACAGGGGATCAGCCCCAGCATTTT

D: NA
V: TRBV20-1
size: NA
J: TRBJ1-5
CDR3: CSARDDWGAFNQPQHF
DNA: TGCAGTGCTAGAGATGACTGGGGGGCATTTAATCAGCCCCAGCATTTT

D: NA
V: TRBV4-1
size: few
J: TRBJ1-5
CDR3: CASSQVHPRRHDSNQPQHF
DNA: TGCGCCAGCAGCCAAGTCCACCCAAGACGACACGATAGCAATCAGCCCCAGCATTTT

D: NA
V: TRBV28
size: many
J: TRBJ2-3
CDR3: CASSFYRDTQYF
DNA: TGTGCCAGCAGTTTTTATAGAGATACGCAGTATTTT

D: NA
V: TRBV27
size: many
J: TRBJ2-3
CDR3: CASSLSGVHTQYF
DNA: TGTGCCAGCAGTTTATCAGGGGTACATACGCAGTATTTT

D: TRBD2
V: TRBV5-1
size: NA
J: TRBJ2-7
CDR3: CASSHSGSGNEQYF
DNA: TGCGCCAGCAGCCATAGCGGGAGCGGCAACGAGCAGTACTTC

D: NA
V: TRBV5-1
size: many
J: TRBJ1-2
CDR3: CASSSLKTGKNYGYTF
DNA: TGCGCCAGCAGCTCACTAAAAACAGGAAAAAACTATGGCTACACCTTC

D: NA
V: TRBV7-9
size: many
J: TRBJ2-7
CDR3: CASSLPSAGQGHSYEQYF
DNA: TGTGCCAGCAGCTTACCCAGCGCGGGGCAGGGGCACTCCTACGAGCAGTACTTC

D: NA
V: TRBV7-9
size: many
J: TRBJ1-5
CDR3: CASSLQGASSNQPQHF
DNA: TGTGCCAGCAGCTTACAGGGTGCGTCGAGCAATCAGCCCCAGCATTTT

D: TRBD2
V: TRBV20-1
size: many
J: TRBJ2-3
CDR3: CSARDLAGGPGDTQYF
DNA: TGCAGTGCTAGAGACCTAGCGGGAGGACCGGGAGATACGCAGTATTTT

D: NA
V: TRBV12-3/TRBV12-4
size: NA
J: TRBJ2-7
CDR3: CASSFAFGYEQYF
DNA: TGTGCCAGCAGTTTCGCGTTCGGGTACGAGCAGTACTTC

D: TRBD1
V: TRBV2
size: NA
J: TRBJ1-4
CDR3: CASSARQGNRANEKLFF
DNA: TGTGCCAGCAGTGCCCGACAGGGGAACAGGGCAAATGAAAAACTGTTTTTT

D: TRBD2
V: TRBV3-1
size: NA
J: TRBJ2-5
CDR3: CASSQGLAGARETQYF
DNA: TGTGCCAGCAGCCAAGGCCTAGCGGGAGCGAGGGAGACCCAGTACTTC

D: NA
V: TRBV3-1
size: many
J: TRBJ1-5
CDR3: CASSQQPFQPQHF
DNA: TGTGCCAGCAGCCAGCAACCCTTTCAGCCCCAGCATTTT

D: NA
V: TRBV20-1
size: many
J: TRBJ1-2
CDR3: CSARDQGRTYGYTF
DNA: TGCAGTGCTAGAGATCAGGGCCGAACCTATGGCTACACCTTC

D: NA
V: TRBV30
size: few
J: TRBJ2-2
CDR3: CAWSPTGELFF
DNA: TGTGCCTGGAGTCCGACCGGGGAGCTGTTTTTT

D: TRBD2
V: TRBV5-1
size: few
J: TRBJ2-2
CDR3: CASSLVAGASGGELFF
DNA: TGCGCCAGCAGCTTGGTAGCGGGAGCGTCCGGCGGGGAGCTGTTTTTT